This is a list of T cell receptor beta chains from one sample in a study of blood T cell repertoires in COVID-19. The method was immunoSEQ multiplex PCR; TCRdb's version includes in-frame clones alone and lacks a portion of them. The sample records 95,000 to 100,000 clones, 85% to 95% being singletons. Sequencing input: peripheral blood. Source of these receptors: a man aged 50-60 years with active COVID-19. The CDR3 runs from the conserved cysteine through the conserved F or W. A D gene is named only where the DNA matches it firmly. Where a row states a size, it is once, few, many or the class of an expanded clone; other rows omit it.

DNA	CDR3	size	D	J	V
TGTGCCAGCAGCACTGGGACTAGCGGGAGTCCTCACAATGAGCAGTTCTTC	CASSTGTSGSPHNEQFF	NA	TRBD2	TRBJ2-1	TRBV5-4
TGTGCCAGCAGTTCCCAAGACCCGGGACTAGCCTCCGGGGAGCTGTTTTTT	CASSSQDPGLASGELFF	NA	TRBD2	TRBJ2-2	TRBV11-2
TGTGCCAGCTACAGGACAGAGAACACTGAAGCTTTCTTT	CASYRTENTEAFF	NA	NA	TRBJ1-1	TRBV5-4
TGTGCCAGCAGTCCCGGGACAGGGCCTCAGCCCCAGCATTTT	CASSPGTGPQPQHF	NA	TRBD1	TRBJ1-5	TRBV6-2/TRBV6-3
TGTGCCAGCAGGGCGGGCAGGAACACTGAAGCTTTCTTT	CASRAGRNTEAFF	once	NA	TRBJ1-1	TRBV7-9
TGCGCCAGCAGCCACATAGCGGGAGACTACCAAGAGACCCAGTACTTC	CASSHIAGDYQETQYF	NA	TRBD2	TRBJ2-5	TRBV4-1
TGCAGCGTTGGTGCCCCTAATGGCTACACCTTC	CSVGAPNGYTF	NA	NA	TRBJ1-2	TRBV29-1
TGTGCCAGCAGCGTAGGGGCCGGCGGGAAACCCTACGAGCAGTACTTC	CASSVGAGGKPYEQYF	NA	NA	TRBJ2-7	TRBV9
TGTGCCAGCAGTTTAACGGAGACCGTGCCGCCCCAGCATTTT	CASSLTETVPPQHF	NA	NA	TRBJ1-5	TRBV27
TGCGCCAGCAGCTCCAGCACAGGCTACGAGCAGTACTTC	CASSSSTGYEQYF	NA	NA	TRBJ2-7	TRBV5-1
TGTGCCAGCAGTGGAGCCCTAGCGGGAGTTGAGACCCAGTACTTC	CASSGALAGVETQYF	NA	TRBD2	TRBJ2-5	TRBV2
TGTGCCAGCAGTTTATTAGCGGGAGGATCCAACAATGAGCAGTTCTTC	CASSLLAGGSNNEQFF	NA	TRBD2	TRBJ2-1	TRBV7-8
TGCGCCAGCAGCTTCCGGCTAGCGGGAGACACCGGGGAGCTGTTTTTT	CASSFRLAGDTGELFF	NA	TRBD2	TRBJ2-2	TRBV5-1
TGTGCCAGCTACATTAACACTGAAGCTTTCTTT	CASYINTEAFF	NA	NA	TRBJ1-1	TRBV28
TGTGCCAGCAGCCAAGGCGCCAATTCACCCCTCCACTTT	CASSQGANSPLHF	NA	NA	TRBJ1-6	TRBV14
TGTGCCAGCAGCTTGGCTAGCGGGAGTAAGGAGCAGTACTTC	CASSLASGSKEQYF	NA	TRBD2	TRBJ2-7	TRBV7-2
TGTGCCTGGACTGACAGACAAAATGAGCAGTTCTTC	CAWTDRQNEQFF	NA	NA	TRBJ2-1	TRBV30
TGTGCCAGCTCACCTTCCGGGACTGGAGATACGCAGTATTTT	CASSPSGTGDTQYF	NA	NA	TRBJ2-3	TRBV18
TGTGCCAGCAGCCTTAGGGGAGGGGAGCAGTTCTTC	CASSLRGGEQFF	NA	TRBD2	TRBJ2-1	TRBV28
TGTGCCAGCAGCCTCAGGGACAAACCTAGCGGGGCAATCTCCTACAATGAGCAGTTCTTC	CASSLRDKPSGAISYNEQFF	NA	TRBD2	TRBJ2-1	TRBV7-3
TGCAGCGGCCGGGACTCAAAAGAGACCCAGTACTTC	CSGRDSKETQYF	once	NA	TRBJ2-5	TRBV29-1
TGCGCCAGCAGCTTGGCCGGTGAGGGTTCTGGAAACACCATATATTTT	CASSLAGEGSGNTIYF	NA	NA	TRBJ1-3	TRBV5-1
TGTGCCAGCAGTTCCTACCTCATCTCCTACGAGCAGTACTTC	CASSSYLISYEQYF	NA	NA	TRBJ2-7	TRBV6-2/TRBV6-3
TGTGCCAGCAGCCGAGGGATTGCAGAGACCCAGTACTTC	CASSRGIAETQYF	once	NA	TRBJ2-5	TRBV7-3
TGTGCCAGCAGCTTAGCCGGGACAGACCTTAACACAGATACGCAGTATTTT	CASSLAGTDLNTDTQYF	NA	TRBD1	TRBJ2-3	TRBV11-2
TGTGCCAGCGGCAGGCCTAACACTGAAGCTTTCTTT	CASGRPNTEAFF	NA	NA	TRBJ1-1	TRBV9
TGTGCCAGCAGCCCTACCGGGAGCCGCCAAGAGACCCAGTACTTC	CASSPTGSRQETQYF	NA	NA	TRBJ2-5	TRBV7-3